The 4 T cell receptor beta chains in this list originate from one sample, sequenced in a study of beta chain features in type 1 diabetes. As every portion of the isolated RNA was reverse transcribed, the sequencing read expressed TCRB transcripts. The assay was immunoSEQ multiplex PCR, and TCRdb's table has in-frame clones only and misses some. The sample holds a few hundred thousand clones, about 30% seen once. Sequencing was carried out using naive CD4+ T cells from blood. The source of these receptors is a man aged 18-30 years in good health.

The chain links TRBV6-1 to TRBJ2-7; TRBD2 might be the D (5 bases). CDR3 length: 12 amino acids. V dropped 7 bases and J dropped 6 bases, with 13 bases sitting between them. Germline V lookup: CDR1 MNHNS, CDR2 SASEGT. CDR3 region: CASNKGAGEQYF. CDR3 nucleotides: TGTGCCAGCAACAAGGGTGCGGGCGAGCAGTACTTC.

The chain carries TRBV6-1 and TRBJ2-3, with a possible D match to TRBD1 (6 bases). CDR1 is MNHNS and CDR2 is SASEGT in the germline V gene. The CDR3 sequence is 13 residues long. The V end lost 4 bases, the J end lost 4 bases, and 9 bases lay between the germline ends. The CDR3 loop is CASSAQGPDTQYF. For the CDR3, the DNA is TGTGCCAGCAGTGCACAGGGTCCAGATACGCAGTATTTT.

The chain recombines TRBV11-1 with TRBJ1-2, with D maybe TRBD1 (5 bases). This CDR3 is 13 amino acids long. Trimming removed 5 bases at V and 2 bases at J, with 9 bases between. The germline V gene has CDR1 SGHAT and CDR2 FQDESV (reference sequence). CDR3 amino acids: CASSVQENYGYTF. DNA of the CDR3: TGTGCCAGCAGCGTACAGGAAAACTATGGCTACACCTTC.

In the case of this clone: At the DNA level, this CDR3 is encoded by other sequences in the same sample as well. The CDR3 DNA reads TGCGCCAGCAGCTTGGCTGGCGGGAGAGGGGAGACCCAGTACTTC. Protein sequence: CASSLAGGRGETQYF. The rearrangement joins TRBV5-1 to TRBJ2-5; TRBD2 agrees at 7 bases. Trimming took 0 bases from V and 5 from J; bases not matched to a gene: 7. CDR3 length: 15 amino acids. Germline loops: CDR1 SGHRS, CDR2 YFSETQ.